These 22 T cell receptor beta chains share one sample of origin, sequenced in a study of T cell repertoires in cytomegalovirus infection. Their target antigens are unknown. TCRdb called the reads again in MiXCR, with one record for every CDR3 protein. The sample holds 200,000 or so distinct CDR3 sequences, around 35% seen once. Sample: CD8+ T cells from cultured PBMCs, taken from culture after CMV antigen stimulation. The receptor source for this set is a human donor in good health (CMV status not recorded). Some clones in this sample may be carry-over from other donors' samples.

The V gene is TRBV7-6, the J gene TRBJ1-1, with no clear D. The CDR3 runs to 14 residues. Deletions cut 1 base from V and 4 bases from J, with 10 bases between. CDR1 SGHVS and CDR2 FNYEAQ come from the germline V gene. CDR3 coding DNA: TGTGCCAGCAGCTTAGTGGGCATTGGCACTGAAGCTTTCTTT. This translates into CASSLVGIGTEAFF.

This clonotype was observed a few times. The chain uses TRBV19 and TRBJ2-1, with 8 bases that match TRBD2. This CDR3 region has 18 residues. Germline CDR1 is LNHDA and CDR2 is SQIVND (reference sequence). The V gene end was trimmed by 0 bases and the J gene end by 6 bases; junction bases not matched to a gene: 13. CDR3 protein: CASSIDRGGTTLGNEQFF. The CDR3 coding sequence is TGTGCCAGTAGTATAGATCGGGGGGGTACTACCCTTGGCAATGAGCAGTTCTTC.

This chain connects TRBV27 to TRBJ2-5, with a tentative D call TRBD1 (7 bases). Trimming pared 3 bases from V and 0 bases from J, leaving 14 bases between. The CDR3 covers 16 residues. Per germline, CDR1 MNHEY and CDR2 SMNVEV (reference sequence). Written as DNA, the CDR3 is TGTGCCAGCAGTTTTAGCAGGGGGGAATACCAAGAGACCCAGTACTTC. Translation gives CASSFSRGEYQETQYF.

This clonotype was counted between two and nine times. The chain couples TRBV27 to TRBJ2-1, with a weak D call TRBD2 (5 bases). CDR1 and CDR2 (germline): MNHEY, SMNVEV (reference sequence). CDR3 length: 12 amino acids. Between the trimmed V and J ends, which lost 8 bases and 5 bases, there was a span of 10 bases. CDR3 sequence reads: CASGELNNEQFF. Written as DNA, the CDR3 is TGTGCCAGCGGGGAGCTTAACAATGAGCAGTTCTTC.

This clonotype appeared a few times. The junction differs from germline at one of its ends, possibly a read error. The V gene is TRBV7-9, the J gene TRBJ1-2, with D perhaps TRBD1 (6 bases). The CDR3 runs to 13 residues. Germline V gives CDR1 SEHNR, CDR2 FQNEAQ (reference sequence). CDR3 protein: CASSPMVAGTLYF. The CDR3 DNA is TGTGCCAGCAGCCCGATGGTCGCCGGGACACTCTACTTC.

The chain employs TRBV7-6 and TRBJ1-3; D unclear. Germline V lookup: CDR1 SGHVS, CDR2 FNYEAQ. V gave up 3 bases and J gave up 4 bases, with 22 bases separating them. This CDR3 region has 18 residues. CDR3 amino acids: CASSFGRGGINFGNTIYF. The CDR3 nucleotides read TGTGCCAGCAGCTTCGGTCGGGGAGGGATAAATTTCGGAAACACCATATATTTT.

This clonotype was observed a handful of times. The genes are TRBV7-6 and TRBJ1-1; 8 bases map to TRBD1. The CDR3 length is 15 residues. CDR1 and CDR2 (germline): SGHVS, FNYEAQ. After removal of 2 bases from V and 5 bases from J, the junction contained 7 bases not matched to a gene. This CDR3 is CASSLFRDRRTEAFF. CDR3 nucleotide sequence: TGTGCCAGCAGCTTATTTCGGGACAGGAGGACTGAAGCTTTCTTT.

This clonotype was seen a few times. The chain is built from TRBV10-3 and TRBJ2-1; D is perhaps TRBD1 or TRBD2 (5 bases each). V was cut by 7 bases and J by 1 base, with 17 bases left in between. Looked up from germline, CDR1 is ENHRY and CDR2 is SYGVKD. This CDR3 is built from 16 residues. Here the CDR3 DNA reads TGTGCCATCACAAACTTCGGGACCACTTCCTACAATGAGCAGTTCTTC. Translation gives CAITNFGTTSYNEQFF.

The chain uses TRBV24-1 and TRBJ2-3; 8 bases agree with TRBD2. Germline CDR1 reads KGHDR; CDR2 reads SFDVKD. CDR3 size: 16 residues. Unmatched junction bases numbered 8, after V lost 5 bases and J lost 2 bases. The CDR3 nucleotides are TGTGCCACCAGTGGGAGATTAGCGGGGCTCACAGATACGCAGTATTTT. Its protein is CATSGRLAGLTDTQYF.

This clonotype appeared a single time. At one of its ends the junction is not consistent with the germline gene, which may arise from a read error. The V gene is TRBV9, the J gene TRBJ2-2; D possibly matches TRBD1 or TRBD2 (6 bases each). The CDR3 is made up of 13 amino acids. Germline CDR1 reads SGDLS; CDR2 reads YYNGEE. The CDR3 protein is CASSVGGTGELFF. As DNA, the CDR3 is TGTGCCAGCAGTGTAGGGGGGACCGGGGAGCTGTTTTTT.

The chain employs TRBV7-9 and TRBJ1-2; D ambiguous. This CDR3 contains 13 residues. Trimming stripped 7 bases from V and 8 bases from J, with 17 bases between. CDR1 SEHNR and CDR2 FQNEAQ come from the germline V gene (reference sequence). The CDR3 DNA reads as TGTGCCAGCAAGCCGAGCGTGAGAGGAGGCTACACCTTC. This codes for CASKPSVRGGYTF.

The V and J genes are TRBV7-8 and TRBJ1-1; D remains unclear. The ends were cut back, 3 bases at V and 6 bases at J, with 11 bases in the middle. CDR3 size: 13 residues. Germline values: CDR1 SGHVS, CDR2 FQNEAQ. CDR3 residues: CASSFGRFAEAFF. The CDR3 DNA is TGTGCCAGCAGCTTCGGGAGGTTCGCTGAAGCTTTCTTT.

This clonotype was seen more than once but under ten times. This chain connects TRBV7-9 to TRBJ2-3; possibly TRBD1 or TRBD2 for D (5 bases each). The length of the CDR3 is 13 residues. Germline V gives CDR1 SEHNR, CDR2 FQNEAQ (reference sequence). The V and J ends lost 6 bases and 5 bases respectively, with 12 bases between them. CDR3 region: CASRLRDGDTQYF. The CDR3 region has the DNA TGTGCCAGCAGACTCAGGGACGGAGATACGCAGTATTTT.

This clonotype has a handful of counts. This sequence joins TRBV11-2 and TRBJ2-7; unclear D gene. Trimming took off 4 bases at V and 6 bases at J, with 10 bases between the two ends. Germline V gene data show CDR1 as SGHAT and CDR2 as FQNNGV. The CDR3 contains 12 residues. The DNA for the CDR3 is TGTGCCAGCAGCTCCCCGCCCGTCGAGCAGTACTTC. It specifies CASSSPPVEQYF.

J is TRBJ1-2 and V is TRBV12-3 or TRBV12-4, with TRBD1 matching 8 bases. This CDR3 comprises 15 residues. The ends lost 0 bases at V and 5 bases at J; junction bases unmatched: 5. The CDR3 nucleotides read TGTGCCAGCAGTTTAGCTCCCAGGGGGCCGTATGGCTACACCTTC. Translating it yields CASSLAPRGPYGYTF.

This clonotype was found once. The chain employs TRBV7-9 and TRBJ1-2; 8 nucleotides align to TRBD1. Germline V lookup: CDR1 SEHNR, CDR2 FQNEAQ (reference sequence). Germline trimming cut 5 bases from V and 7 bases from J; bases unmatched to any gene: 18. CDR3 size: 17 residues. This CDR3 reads CASSPPGQGAFIGGYTF. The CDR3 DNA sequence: TGTGCCAGCAGCCCCCCCGGGCAGGGGGCGTTTATAGGTGGCTACACCTTC.

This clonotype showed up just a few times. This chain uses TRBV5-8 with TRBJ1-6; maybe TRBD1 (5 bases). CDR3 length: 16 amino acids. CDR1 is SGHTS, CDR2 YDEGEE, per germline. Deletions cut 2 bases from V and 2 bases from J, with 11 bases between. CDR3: CASSFEGRTYNSPLHF. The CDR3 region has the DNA TGTGCCAGCAGCTTTGAGGGGCGGACCTATAATTCACCCCTCCACTTT.

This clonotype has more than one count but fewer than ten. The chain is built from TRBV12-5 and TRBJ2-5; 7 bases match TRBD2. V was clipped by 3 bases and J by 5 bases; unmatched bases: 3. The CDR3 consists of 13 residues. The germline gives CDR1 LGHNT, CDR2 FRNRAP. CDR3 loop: CASGLAGTETQYF. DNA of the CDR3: TGTGCTAGTGGTTTAGCGGGGACGGAGACCCAGTACTTC.

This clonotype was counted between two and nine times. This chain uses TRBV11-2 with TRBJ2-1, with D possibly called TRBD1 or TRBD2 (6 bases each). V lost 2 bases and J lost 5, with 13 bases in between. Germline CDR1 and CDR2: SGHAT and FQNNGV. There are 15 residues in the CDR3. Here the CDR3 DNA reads TGTGCCAGCAGCTTATGGGGGGCGGTAGACAATGAGCAGTTCTTC. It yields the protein CASSLWGAVDNEQFF.

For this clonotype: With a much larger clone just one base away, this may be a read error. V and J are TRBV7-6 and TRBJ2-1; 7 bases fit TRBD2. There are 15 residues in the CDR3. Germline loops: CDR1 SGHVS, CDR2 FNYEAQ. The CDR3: CASSYGAGVNKEQFF. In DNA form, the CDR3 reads TGTGCCAGCAGTTACGGCGCGGGGGTCAACAAAGAGCAGTTCTTC.

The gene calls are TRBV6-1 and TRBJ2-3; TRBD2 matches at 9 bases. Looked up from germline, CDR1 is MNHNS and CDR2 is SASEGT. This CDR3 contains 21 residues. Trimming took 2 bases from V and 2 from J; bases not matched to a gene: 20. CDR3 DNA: TGTGCCAGCAGTGAAAGGAGAGGGGAATGGGCTAGCGGGGACAACACAGATACGCAGTATTTT. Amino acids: CASSERRGEWASGDNTDTQYF.

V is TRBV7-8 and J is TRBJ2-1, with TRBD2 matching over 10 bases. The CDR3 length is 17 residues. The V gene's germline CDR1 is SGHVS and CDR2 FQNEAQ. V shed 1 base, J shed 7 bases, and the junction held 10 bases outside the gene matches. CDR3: CASSLEAGLAGANEQFF. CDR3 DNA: TGTGCCAGCAGCTTAGAGGCGGGGCTAGCGGGGGCTAATGAGCAGTTCTTC.